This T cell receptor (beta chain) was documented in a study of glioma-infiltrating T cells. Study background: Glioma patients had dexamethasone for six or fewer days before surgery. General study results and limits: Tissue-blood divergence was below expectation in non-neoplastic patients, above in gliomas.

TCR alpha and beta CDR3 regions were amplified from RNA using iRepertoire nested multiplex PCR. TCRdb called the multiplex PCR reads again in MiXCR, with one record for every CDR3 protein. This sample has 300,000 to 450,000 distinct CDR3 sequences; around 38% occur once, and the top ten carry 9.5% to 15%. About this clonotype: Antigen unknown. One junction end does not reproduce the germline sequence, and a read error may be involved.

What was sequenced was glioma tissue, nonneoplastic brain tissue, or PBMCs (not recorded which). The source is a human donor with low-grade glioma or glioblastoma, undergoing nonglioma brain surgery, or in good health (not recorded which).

The CDR3 sequence: CASCYSKLAVTGELFF. The CDR3 nucleotides read TGTGCCAGCTGTTACTCGAAACTAGCGGTCACCGGGGAGCTGTTTTTT. The rearrangement joins TRBV6-5 to TRBJ2-2, with 8 bases aligning to TRBD2. Germline V CDR1 and CDR2: MNHEY, SVGAGI. The CDR3 is 16 amino acids.